Sequencing of this TCR beta chain was carried out in a study of cytomegalovirus exposure and HLA in healthy donors. Trimming removed 4 bases from V and 2 bases from J; junction bases left unmatched: 7. From germline, CDR1 is LGHNA and CDR2 YSLEER. The CDR3 is made up of 15 amino acids. Amplification used 60 Vbeta primers and 13 Jbeta primers. Method: immunoSEQ multiplex PCR; TCRdb's copy keeps in-frame clones and lacks some. Of some 190,000 clones listed, around 80% are singletons. With regard to this clone: Its specificity is unknown.

Study-wide results and limits: Earlier findings revealed that most TCR beta V segments proved productive either about 90% or about 30% of the time. Per published reports, the classifier diagnosed cytomegalovirus status with high specificity and sensitivity. TCR beta chains numbering more than 150 were designated cytomegalovirus-associated. Accurate prediction of most subjects' HLA-A and HLA-B alleles from TCR beta sequences was reported.

This TCR came from a woman in her twenties or thirties in good health and CMV-seronegative. The chain has TRBV4-3 and TRBJ1-1; 7 bases fit TRBD1. Sequenced: PBMCs. CDR3 region: CASSPGTETNTEAFF. CDR3 sequence (DNA): TGCGCCAGCAGCCCTGGGACAGAAACAAACACTGAAGCTTTCTTT.